This T cell receptor (beta chain) was retrieved from a study of shared clonotypes between healthy human individuals. Overall study results and limits: Having only a few donors restricted how much genetic and exposure-history diversity was captured.

Concerning this clone: What it binds is not known.

All of the donors resided in Nashville, Tennessee, and each was a Caucasian adult. The repertoire was sequenced with immunoSEQ multiplex PCR; TCRdb's copy has only in-frame clones and lacks some. The table has 600,000 to 750,000 clones, approximately 72% seen once. Material for sequencing was memory CD4+ T cells sorted from blood. Documented subset: CD45RA-negative fraction. This sequence originates from a woman aged 30 to 39 in good health.

Written as DNA, the CDR3 is TGTGCCAGCAGCTTGGCCGGGACGGTCTCCTACGAGCAGTACTTC. Translated, it gives CASSLAGTVSYEQYF. This chain uses TRBV7-2 with TRBJ2-7; perhaps D is TRBD1 or TRBD2 (5 bases each). V was clipped by 3 bases and J by 0 bases, with 12 bases between them. In germline, CDR1 is SGHTA, CDR2 FQGNSA. The CDR3 is 15 amino acids.